The 30 T cell receptor beta chains below all came from one sample that was sequenced in a study of cytotoxic CD8 clonotypes in ibrutinib-treated CLL. Profiled with immunoSEQ multiplex PCR; TCRdb holds only in-frame clones, not every one. Altogether fewer than 300,000 clones are present, roughly 76% being singletons, with the ten largest covering around 5.1%. The material was PBMCs, obtained at disease progression, from a patient treated with ibrutinib. Source of these receptors: a human donor with chronic lymphocytic leukemia.

This sequence joins TRBV15 and TRBJ2-3; D not certain. Deletions cut 1 base from V and 1 base from J, with 6 bases between. There are 14 residues in the CDR3. Germline CDR1 reads LNHNV; CDR2 reads YYDKDF (reference sequence). Here the CDR3 DNA reads TGTGCCACCAGCAGAGGGGCAGGCACAGATACGCAGTATTTT. Translated, it gives CATSRGAGTDTQYF.

This rearrangement joins TRBV11-3 to TRBJ2-7; 7 bases fit TRBD1. With V trimmed by 4 bases and J by 8 bases, 11 bases remained unmatched. Germline assignment: CDR1 SGHNT and CDR2 YENEEA. This CDR3 contains 14 residues. Written as DNA, the CDR3 is TGTGCCAGCAGCTGCACAGGGGTTTGGGCCAAGCAGTACTTC. It translates to CASSCTGVWAKQYF.

The CDR3 DNA sequence: TGCGCCAGCAGTCTCACAGAAGCGGGGGTAGAGCAGTACTTC. Protein product: CASSLTEAGVEQYF. This chain uses TRBV4-1 with TRBJ2-7; 8 bases line up with TRBD2. V lost 6 bases and J lost 7; bases outside the gene matches: 11. Per germline, CDR1 MGHRA and CDR2 YSYEKL. This CDR3 contains 14 residues.

The genes are TRBV15 and TRBJ1-1; TRBD1 aligns across 12 bases. V was clipped by 0 bases and J by 7 bases; unmatched bases: 12. Germline-derived CDR1 and CDR2 are LNHNV and YYDKDF (reference sequence). This CDR3 is 18 amino acids long. The DNA of the CDR3 is TGTGCCACCAGCAGAGATGGCCGGGACAGGGGGCTCCGGAATGAAGCTTTCTTT. Protein sequence: CATSRDGRDRGLRNEAFF.

This chain connects TRBV11-2 to TRBJ2-7; TRBD2 agrees at 9 bases. After removal of 5 bases from V and 5 bases from J, the junction contained 10 bases not matched to a gene. CDR1 is SGHAT and CDR2 is FQNNGV in the germline V gene. The CDR3 runs to 15 residues. CDR3 DNA sequence: TGTGCCAGCAGCCCTCGGGGACTAGCTGGGCACGAGCAGTACTTC. Protein sequence: CASSPRGLAGHEQYF.

This chain links TRBV28 with TRBJ2-2; tentatively, D is TRBD1 (5 bases). The V and J ends lost 6 bases and 9 bases respectively, with 11 bases between them. Germline-derived CDR1 and CDR2 are MDHEN and SYDVKM. The CDR3 runs to 12 residues. CDR3 sequence reads: CASRGRFRELFF. CDR3 DNA: TGTGCCAGCAGGGGGCGTTTCCGGGAGCTGTTTTTT.

The chain uses TRBV5-5 and TRBJ1-1, with D hard to call. The CDR3 sequence is 14 residues long. The V end was cut by 0 bases, the J end by 0 bases, with 6 bases between. Germline CDR1 SGHKS, CDR2 YYEKEE (reference sequence). The CDR3 DNA is TGTGCCAGCAGCTTGGTTAACGTGAACACTGAAGCTTTCTTT. Protein sequence: CASSLVNVNTEAFF.

This rearrangement joins TRBV11-3 to TRBJ2-3; D is possibly TRBD1 (5 bases). This CDR3 contains 15 residues. Trimming removed 5 bases from V and 2 bases from J, with 14 bases in between. The germline V gene encodes CDR1 SGHNT and CDR2 YENEEA. CDR3 loop: CASSQGRVNTDTQYF. CDR3 nucleotides: TGTGCCAGCAGCCAGGGCAGGGTGAACACAGATACGCAGTATTTT.

This chain links TRBV7-9 with TRBJ2-5; 10 nucleotides line up with TRBD2. Germline values: CDR1 SEHNR, CDR2 FQNEAQ (reference sequence). The V segment lost 5 bases and the J segment 2 bases; nucleotides outside the gene matches: 2. This CDR3 has 14 residues. This CDR3 reads CASSRSGGQETQYF. In nucleotides, the CDR3 is TGTGCCAGCAGCCGTAGCGGGGGGCAAGAGACCCAGTACTTC.

The chain combines TRBV19 with TRBJ2-7, with 9 bases that match TRBD1. Germline assignment: CDR1 LNHDA and CDR2 SQIVND (reference sequence). There are 15 residues in the CDR3. Unmatched junction bases numbered 4, after V lost 4 bases and J lost 0 bases. CDR3 DNA sequence: TGTGCCAGTAGTAAAACAGGGGGCGACTCCTACGAGCAGTACTTC. Its protein product is CASSKTGGDSYEQYF.

The sample holds a few counts of this clone. A read error may produce the germline difference seen at one junction end. The chain is built from TRBV5-1 and TRBJ2-4; TRBD2 might be the D (7 bases). CDR1 is SGHRS, CDR2 YFSETQ, per germline. The CDR3 spans 16 residues. The CDR3 loop is CASSLAGGLAKNVQYF. The CDR3 DNA reads TGCGCCAGCAGCTTGGCGGGGGGCTTAGCCAAAAACGTTCAGTACTTC.

The chain uses TRBV2 and TRBJ2-3; D is ambiguous. With 8 bases removed from V and 0 bases from J, the gap between germline ends came to 12 bases. CDR1 and CDR2 from the germline V gene are SNHLY and FYNNEI. There are 14 residues in the CDR3. The CDR3 nucleotides are TGTGCCAGCTCGAGGCAGCTTAGCACAGATACGCAGTATTTT. Protein: CASSRQLSTDTQYF.

The chain is built from TRBV9 and TRBJ2-1, with 9 bases aligning to TRBD1. Germline values: CDR1 SGDLS, CDR2 YYNGEE. J lost 4 bases, V lost 4 bases, and 12 bases had no gene match. The CDR3 contains 17 residues. The CDR3 DNA is TGTGCCAGCAGCCAACTCACGGGACAGGGACTATACAATGAGCAGTTCTTC. As protein: CASSQLTGQGLYNEQFF.

This clone was picked up a small number of times. The V gene is TRBV7-9, the J gene TRBJ1-6; weak D call: TRBD1 (6 bases). The V end lost 4 bases, the J end lost 9 bases, and 10 bases lay between the germline ends. This CDR3 has 13 residues. Germline V gives CDR1 SEHNR, CDR2 FQNEAQ (reference sequence). CDR3 residues: CASSSQGFSPLHF. The DNA of the CDR3 is TGTGCCAGCAGCTCACAGGGTTTTTCACCCCTCCACTTT.

This clone was recorded once. CDR3 sequence (DNA): TGTGCCAGCAGTACCCGAAAGATACTACCCTACGAGCAGTACTTC. Its protein product is CASSTRKILPYEQYF. The chain links TRBV28 to TRBJ2-7; D is unclear. Germline-derived CDR1 and CDR2 are MDHEN and SYDVKM. With 5 bases removed from V and 2 bases from J, the gap between germline ends came to 16 bases. There are 15 residues in the CDR3.

This chain joins TRBV28 and TRBJ2-1, with D unresolved. Per the germline V gene, CDR1 is MDHEN and CDR2 is SYDVKM. V gave up 4 bases and J gave up 10 bases, with 8 bases separating them. The CDR3 runs 11 residues. CDR3 in amino acids: CASSWTEEQFF. CDR3 nucleotides: TGTGCCAGCAGTTGGACGGAAGAGCAGTTCTTC. The whole variable domain, filled in from reference TRBV28 and TRBJ2-1, reads DVKVTQSSRYLVKRTGEKVFLECVQDMDHENMFWYRQDPGLGLRLIYFSYDVKMKEKGDIPEGYSVSREKKERFSLILESASTNQTSMYLCASSWTEEQFFGPGTRLTVL.

About this clone itself: One end of the junction does not line up with germline, which may come from a read error. The V call is TRBV6-1, the J call TRBJ2-7, with 9 bases that match TRBD1. Per germline, CDR1 MNHNS and CDR2 SASEGT. The CDR3 contains 14 residues. CDR3 sequence: CASREGQGSHGQYF. The DNA for the CDR3 is TGTGCCAGCAGAGAAGGACAGGGGTCCCACGGGCAGTACTTC.

The V and J genes are TRBV28 and TRBJ1-4; no clear D. The length of the CDR3 is 13 residues. Germline CDR1 MDHEN, CDR2 SYDVKM. The V end was cut by 6 bases, the J end by 13 bases, with 18 bases between. The CDR3 region is CASREDGPRGLFF. In DNA, the CDR3 is TGTGCCAGCAGAGAAGATGGCCCCCGAGGACTGTTTTTT. The entire variable domain, with the rest obtained from reference TRBV28 and TRBJ1-4, is as follows: DVKVTQSSRYLVKRTGEKVFLECVQDMDHENMFWYRQDPGLGLRLIYFSYDVKMKEKGDIPEGYSVSREKKERFSLILESASTNQTSMYLCASREDGPRGLFFGSGTQLSVL.

The gene calls are TRBV5-1 and TRBJ2-6; TRBD1 matches at 10 bases. Germline assignment: CDR1 SGHRS and CDR2 YFSETQ. The V gene end was trimmed by 0 bases and the J gene end by 0 bases; junction bases not matched to a gene: 9. The CDR3 sequence is 20 residues long. DNA of the CDR3: TGCGCCAGCAGCTTGGTGGGGACAGGGGCCTTATTCTCTGGGGCCAACGTCCTGACTTTC. Protein product: CASSLVGTGALFSGANVLTF.

This clone was detected once. The chain couples TRBV5-1 to TRBJ2-7, with 11 nucleotides matching TRBD1. The length of the CDR3 is 15 residues. CDR1 is SGHRS and CDR2 is YFSETQ in the germline V gene. V dropped 2 bases and J dropped 3; count of bases not matched to a gene: 4. The CDR3 sequence is CASSFGQGAIYEQYF. The CDR3 region has the DNA TGCGCCAGCAGCTTCGGACAGGGGGCTATCTACGAGCAGTACTTC.

This clone has just one count. This rearrangement joins TRBV2 to TRBJ1-4; D possibly corresponds to TRBD1 (6 bases). Per germline, CDR1 SNHLY and CDR2 FYNNEI. The CDR3 spans 14 residues. V was pared by 10 bases and J by 6 bases, with 18 bases between. CDR3 sequence reads: CATKIQGWDEKLFF. CDR3 bases: TGTGCCACCAAAATACAGGGATGGGATGAAAAACTGTTTTTT.

V is TRBV7-2 and J is TRBJ2-2; 10 nucleotides agree with TRBD2. With V trimmed by 1 base and J by 7 bases, 9 bases remained unmatched. CDR3 length: 17 amino acids. Germline lookup yields CDR1 SGHTA and CDR2 FQGNSA. CDR3 in DNA: TGTGCCAGCAGCTTAGAGGTAGCGGGGGGACCGGGCGGGGAGCTGTTTTTT. Amino acid sequence: CASSLEVAGGPGGELFF.

A word on this clone: Other DNA sequences of this sample code for an identical CDR3. V gene TRBV6-6 combines with J gene TRBJ2-5; D not certain. Trimming took 0 bases from V and 4 from J, leaving 3 bases between them. The CDR3 is made up of 12 amino acids. The germline V gene encodes CDR1 MNHNY and CDR2 SVGAGI (reference sequence). For the CDR3, the DNA is TGTGCCAGCAGTTACTCGAGAGAGACCCAGTACTTC. It encodes CASSYSRETQYF.

The chain employs TRBV5-4 and TRBJ1-2; TRBD1 aligns across 8 bases. The J segment lost 7 bases and the V segment lost 4 bases, leaving 9 bases of the junction unmatched. CDR1 SGHNT and CDR2 YYREEE come from the germline V gene (reference sequence). This CDR3 has 14 amino acids. The CDR3 DNA follows: TGTGCCAGCAGCATCCGACAGGGGCGGGGTGGCTACACCTTC. This gives the protein CASSIRQGRGGYTF. Together with reference TRBV5-4 and TRBJ1-2, the CDR3 gives the full variable domain: ETGVTQSPTHLIKTRGQQVTLRCSSQSGHNTVSWYQQALGQGPQFIFQYYREEENGRGNFPPRFSGLQFPNYSSELNVNALELDDSALYLCASSIRQGRGGYTFGSGTRLTVV.

This chain links TRBV29-1 with TRBJ2-3; the match to TRBD1 covers 9 bases. Trimming cost V 4 bases and J 1 base; bases outside gene matches: 3. The CDR3 contains 14 residues. Per the germline V gene, CDR1 is SQVTM and CDR2 is ANQGSEA. The CDR3 loop is CSVGRDRGTDTQYF. As DNA, the CDR3 is TGCAGCGTTGGCCGGGACAGGGGCACAGATACGCAGTATTTT.

The chain combines TRBV2 with TRBJ1-4; 7 bases map to TRBD1. Per the germline V gene, CDR1 is SNHLY and CDR2 is FYNNEI. CDR3 length: 15 residues. With 6 bases clipped from V and 3 bases from J, the junction kept 7 bases outside the gene matches. The CDR3 reads CASSVTGVANEKLFF. CDR3 DNA sequence: TGTGCCAGCAGCGTTACAGGGGTAGCTAATGAAAAACTGTTTTTT. Full variable domain (outside the CDR3, taken from reference TRBV2 and TRBJ1-4): EPEVTQTPSHQVTQMGQEVILRCVPISNHLYFYWYRQILGQKVEFLVSFYNNEISEKSEIFDDQFSVERPDGSNFTLKIRSTKLEDSAMYFCASSVTGVANEKLFFGSGTQLSVL.

This clone came up once. The rearrangement uses TRBV18 and TRBJ2-5, with 9 bases identical to TRBD2. Germline V gene sequence: CDR1 KGHSH, CDR2 LQKENI. The CDR3 sequence is 15 residues long. Germline trimming cut 6 bases from V and 2 bases from J; bases unmatched to any gene: 7. This chain's CDR3 is CASSRTSADQETQYF. The CDR3 DNA reads TGTGCCAGCTCCAGGACTAGCGCAGATCAAGAGACCCAGTACTTC.

This chain links TRBV19 with TRBJ2-5; D unresolved. V dropped 1 base and J dropped 2 bases, with 11 bases sitting between them. The CDR3 totals 15 residues. The V gene's germline CDR1 is LNHDA and CDR2 SQIVND (reference sequence). CDR3 nucleotide sequence: TGTGCCAGTAGTATAGCTGGGCGCGCTCAAGAGACCCAGTACTTC. This sequence encodes CASSIAGRAQETQYF.

This chain uses TRBV29-1 with TRBJ1-3, with D perhaps TRBD1 (5 bases). In germline, CDR1 is SQVTM, CDR2 ANQGSEA. Trimming shortened V by 3 bases and J by 7 bases, and 13 bases separated the two germline ends. CDR3 length: 13 residues. In DNA, the CDR3 is TGCAGCGTTGATGTGGGGGTGTCGAACACCATATATTTT. This codes for CSVDVGVSNTIYF. The full variable domain, completed using reference TRBV29-1 and TRBJ1-3, is SAVISQKPSRDICQRGTSLTIQCQVDSQVTMMFWYRQQPGQSLTLIATANQGSEATYESGFVIDKFPISRPNLTFSTLTVSNMSPEDSSIYLCSVDVGVSNTIYFGEGSWLTVV.

The rearrangement uses TRBV11-2 and TRBJ2-1; 9 bases map to TRBD2. Germline V gives CDR1 SGHAT, CDR2 FQNNGV. The CDR3 covers 14 residues. V was clipped by 3 bases and J by 7 bases; unmatched bases: 4. CDR3 bases: TGTGCCAGCAGCTTGAGGACTAGCGCTAATGAGCAGTTCTTC. Amino acid sequence: CASSLRTSANEQFF.